This TCR beta chain was found in a study of T cell responses to AZD1222 COVID-19 vaccine. The method was immunoSEQ multiplex PCR; TCRdb's version includes in-frame clones alone and lacks a portion of them. The sample consists of under 200,000 clones, about nine tenths of them appearing once. Germline V lookup: CDR1 SNHLY, CDR2 FYNNEI. The CDR3 totals 14 residues. For this clone: At one of its ends the junction is not consistent with the germline gene, which may arise from a read error.

This receptor was obtained from an adult in good health. J is TRBJ2-7 and V is TRBV2, with TRBD1 matching over 9 bases. The sequenced sample was peripheral blood, obtained on day 0 of AZD1222 vaccination. The CDR3 loop reads CASKGQGGSHEQYF. The DNA of the CDR3 is TGTGCCAGCAAGGGACAGGGCGGCTCCCACGAGCAGTACTTC.